The following is a T cell receptor (beta chain) sequence with its context. The source of the sample is a study of blood T cell repertoires in COVID-19. V was trimmed by 2 bases and J by 10 bases, leaving 20 bases between them. Germline assignment: CDR1 MNHNS and CDR2 SASEGT. The CDR3 is made up of 15 amino acids. Assay used: immunoSEQ multiplex PCR; TCRdb lists only in-frame clones, some missing. The sample comprises roughly 140,000 clones, roughly three quarters of which are singletons, and around 2.1% rests with the top ten. The J gene is TRBJ1-1, the V gene TRBV6-1; possibly TRBD1 for D (5 bases). The sequence was collected from an older woman with acute or convalescent COVID-19. The sequenced sample was peripheral blood. The DNA of the CDR3 is TGTGCCAGCAGTGAATGGGGAACAGGTAACGTTAGAGCTTTCTTT. Its translation: CASSEWGTGNVRAFF.